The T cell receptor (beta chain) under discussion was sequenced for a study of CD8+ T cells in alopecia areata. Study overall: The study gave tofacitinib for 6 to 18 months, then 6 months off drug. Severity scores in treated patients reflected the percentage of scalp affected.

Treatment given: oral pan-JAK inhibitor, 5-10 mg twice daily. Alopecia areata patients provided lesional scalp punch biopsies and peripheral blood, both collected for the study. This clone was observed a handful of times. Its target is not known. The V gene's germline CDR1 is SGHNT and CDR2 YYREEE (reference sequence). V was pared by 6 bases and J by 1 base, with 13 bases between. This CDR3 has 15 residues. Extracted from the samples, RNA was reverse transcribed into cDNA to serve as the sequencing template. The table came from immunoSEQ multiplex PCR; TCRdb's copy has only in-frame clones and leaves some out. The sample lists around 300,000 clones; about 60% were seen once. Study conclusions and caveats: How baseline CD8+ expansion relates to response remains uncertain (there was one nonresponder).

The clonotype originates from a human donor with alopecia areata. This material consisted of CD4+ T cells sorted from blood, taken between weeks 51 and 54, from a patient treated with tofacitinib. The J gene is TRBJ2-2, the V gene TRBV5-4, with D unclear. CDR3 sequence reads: CASNTGQKNTGELFF. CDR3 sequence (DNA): TGTGCCAGCAACACCGGGCAGAAGAACACCGGGGAGCTGTTTTTT.